Shown below are 30 T cell receptor beta chains from a single sample sequenced in a study of cytomegalovirus exposure and HLA in healthy donors. PCR employed 60 Vbeta and 13 Jbeta primers. The data were produced by immunoSEQ multiplex PCR, yet TCRdb's version contains in-frame clones alone and is incomplete. The sample has about 110,000 clones, over 70% seen once. Input material: PBMCs. All receptors come from a male donor in good health and CMV-seronegative.

The chain recombines TRBV6-6 with TRBJ2-7, with 9 bases aligning to TRBD1. Germline-derived CDR1 and CDR2 are MNHNY and SVGAGI (reference sequence). The V gene end was trimmed by 8 bases and the J gene end by 11 bases; junction bases not matched to a gene: 16. CDR3 length: 14 amino acids. In DNA, the CDR3 is TGTGCCAGCCCCCGCCCCGACAGGGGGGCCCCGGAGTACTTC. Translating gives CASPRPDRGAPEYF.

This clone was seen more than once but under ten times. The chain is built from TRBV4-3 and TRBJ2-2, with 8 bases aligning to TRBD2. V was clipped by 0 bases and J by 4 bases; unmatched bases: 10. Germline loops: CDR1 LGHNA, CDR2 YSLEER. This CDR3 has 18 residues. CDR3 DNA sequence: TGCGCCAGCAGCCAAGATGAAACGGGAGGGCCGGGCACCGGGGAGCTGTTTTTT. Residues: CASSQDETGGPGTGELFF.

V gene TRBV6-7 combines with J gene TRBJ2-5; 11 positions match TRBD2. The J call may be mistaken, given a closer DNA end match to TRBJ2-7. TRBV6-7 is treated as an ORF (open reading frame) with a function not yet certain. The CDR3 loop spans 15 amino acids. Here the CDR3 reads CASLSSGRASYEQYF. The CDR3 nucleotides read TGTGCCAGCCTCAGTAGCGGGAGGGCCTCCTACGAGCAGTACTTC.

V is TRBV5-1 and J is TRBJ2-5; TRBD2 matches 9 bases. The CDR3 is 16 residues long. The V gene end was trimmed by 5 bases and the J gene end by 2 bases; junction bases not matched to a gene: 10. Germline CDR1 and CDR2: SGHRS and YFSETQ. The CDR3 protein is CASRRWAGGVQETQYF. The CDR3 nucleotides read TGCGCCAGCAGAAGATGGGCGGGAGGGGTTCAAGAGACCCAGTACTTC.

A single count supports this clone. The V and J genes are TRBV28 and TRBJ1-1, with D perhaps TRBD1 (6 bases). V shed 1 base and J shed 4 bases, with 16 bases lying between them. In germline, CDR1 is MDHEN, CDR2 SYDVKM. The CDR3 extends over 16 amino acids. CDR3 nucleotides: TGTGCCAGCAGTTTATCCTCAGGGGCAGGCGTCACTGAAGCTTTCTTT. Translation gives CASSLSSGAGVTEAFF.

The genes are TRBV5-5 and TRBJ2-7; D not resolved. CDR1 and CDR2 (germline): SGHKS, YYEKEE (reference sequence). The CDR3 contains 14 residues. V was cut by 1 base and J by 5 bases, with 13 bases left in between. This CDR3 is CASSLWAPANEQYF. The CDR3 coding sequence is TGTGCCAGCAGCTTGTGGGCCCCAGCCAACGAGCAGTACTTC.

V is TRBV11-2 and J is TRBJ1-6; D gene unclear. From germline, CDR1 is SGHAT and CDR2 FQNNGV. The CDR3 is 16 amino acids. Trimming left V 2 bases short and J 9 bases short, with 17 bases between. The CDR3 sequence is CASSLSAGGPGSPLHF. As DNA, the CDR3 is TGTGCCAGCAGCTTATCGGCTGGAGGGCCGGGTTCACCCCTCCACTTT.

V gene TRBV7-3 combines with J gene TRBJ1-4; the D is unclear. Germline V gene lookup returns CDR1 SGHTA and CDR2 FQGTGA. The CDR3 loop spans 14 amino acids. V was cut by 5 bases and J by 4 bases, with 11 bases left in between. The DNA for the CDR3 is TGTGCCAGCAGCCCCAGAGGGAATAATGAAAAACTGTTTTTT. Its translation is CASSPRGNNEKLFF.

The J gene is TRBJ2-2, the V gene TRBV6-1, with TRBD1 as a possible D gene (6 bases). Germline values: CDR1 MNHNS, CDR2 SASEGT. The CDR3 is 10 residues long. V lost 8 bases, J lost 9 bases, and 7 bases lay in between. The CDR3 sequence: CASGDRELFF. For the CDR3, the DNA is TGTGCCAGCGGGGACAGGGAGCTGTTTTTT.

This clone was seen just once. V usage is TRBV2 and J usage is TRBJ1-1; TRBD1 matches at 10 bases. The junction had 10 bases not matched to a gene; V was cut back by 6 bases and J by 3 bases. The CDR3 totals 16 residues. The germline V gene has CDR1 SNHLY and CDR2 FYNNEI. CDR3 loop: CASRRFTGTGDTEAFF. CDR3 DNA: TGTGCCAGCAGACGATTTACCGGGACAGGGGACACTGAAGCTTTCTTT.

The chain uses TRBV27 and TRBJ1-4, with 7 bases aligning to TRBD1. The CDR3 is 14 residues long. The trim removed 8 bases at V and 4 bases at J, leaving 7 bases unmatched. The germline gives CDR1 MNHEY, CDR2 SMNVEV (reference sequence). CDR3 nucleotides: TGTGCCAGCGGGGACAGACTTATTAATGAAAAACTGTTTTTT. This gives the protein CASGDRLINEKLFF.

The V gene is TRBV6-8, the J gene TRBJ2-4; maybe TRBD1 (5 bases). V gave up 7 bases and J gave up 3 bases, with 25 bases separating them. Germline V gives CDR1 MNHGY, CDR2 SAAAGT. The CDR3 sequence is 18 residues long. The DNA for the CDR3 is TGTGCCAGCAAGCACAGGACCTGGGTTATTTTCGTCAAAAACATTCAGTACTTC. Translating it yields CASKHRTWVIFVKNIQYF.

The genes are TRBV5-1 and TRBJ2-3, with 11 nucleotides matching TRBD2. The germline CDR1 and CDR2 sequences are SGHRS and YFSETQ. The J segment lost 6 bases and the V segment lost 5 bases, leaving 8 bases of the junction unmatched. This CDR3 spans 15 amino acids. CDR3 nucleotide sequence: TGCGCCAGCAGAATAGCGGGGGGGGCTTCTGATACGCAGTATTTT. Protein sequence: CASRIAGGASDTQYF.

The J gene is TRBJ2-5, the V gene TRBV23-1; 7 nucleotides align to TRBD1. TRBV23-1 is placed among ORFs of uncertain function. This CDR3 has 16 amino acids. Unmatched junction bases numbered 14, after V lost 8 bases and J lost 2 bases. CDR3 nucleotide sequence: TGCGCCAGCCACCCTTTGAGGGGGCTGTGGCAAGAGACCCAGTACTTC. This codes for CASHPLRGLWQETQYF.

The chain joins TRBV28 to TRBJ1-2; TRBD1 agrees at 9 bases. This CDR3 region has 14 residues. The junction had 2 bases not matched to a gene; V was cut back by 2 bases and J by 4 bases. Germline lookup yields CDR1 MDHEN and CDR2 SYDVKM. In DNA, the CDR3 is TGTGCCAGCAGTTTAGGGACAGGGAGCTATGGCTACACCTTC. Translation: CASSLGTGSYGYTF.

The gene calls are TRBV4-2 and TRBJ2-7, with 7 nucleotides matching TRBD2. The V segment lost 6 bases and the J segment 2 bases; nucleotides outside the gene matches: 10. Looked up from germline, CDR1 is LGHNA and CDR2 is YNFKEQ. The CDR3 has 15 residues. As DNA, the CDR3 is TGTGCCAGCAGGGCCCTCGAGGGAGGGGCCTACGAGCAGTACTTC. Translating it yields CASRALEGGAYEQYF.

This chain joins TRBV5-1 and TRBJ2-7; 12 bases are a match to TRBD2. The ends lost 4 bases at V and 4 bases at J; junction bases unmatched: 6. From germline, CDR1 is SGHRS and CDR2 YFSETQ. The CDR3 runs to 15 residues. In DNA form, the CDR3 reads TGCGCCAGCAGCGGCGGACTAGCGGGGCCATACGAGCAGTACTTC. Amino acid sequence: CASSGGLAGPYEQYF.

The chain joins TRBV5-4 to TRBJ2-4; 7 nucleotides match TRBD2. Trimming took 0 bases from V and 0 from J; bases not matched to a gene: 0. Germline-derived CDR1 and CDR2 are SGHNT and YYREEE (reference sequence). The CDR3 runs to 15 residues. CDR3 nucleotides: TGTGCCAGCAGCTTGGGGGGGGGAGCCAAAAACATTCAGTACTTC. Translation gives CASSLGGGAKNIQYF.

The chain is built from TRBV29-1 and TRBJ2-3, with TRBD1 matching over 8 bases. This CDR3 has 20 amino acids. The V gene's germline CDR1 is SQVTM and CDR2 ANQGSEA. V lost 3 bases to trimming and J lost 0 bases; unmatched junction nucleotides: 20. CDR3 nucleotide sequence: TGCAGCGTTGATATCGACAGGGGTCTTTTAGCGGTCCCGAGCACAGATACGCAGTATTTT. This translates into CSVDIDRGLLAVPSTDTQYF.

The J gene is TRBJ1-3, the V gene TRBV7-9, with a weak D call TRBD1 (6 bases). Germline values: CDR1 SEHNR, CDR2 FQNEAQ (reference sequence). The CDR3 runs 16 residues. Trimming removed 2 bases from V and 8 bases from J, with 19 bases in between. The CDR3 nucleotides read TGTGCCAGCAGCTTAAACGGGGGGACATCCGCACACACCATATATTTT. Amino acids: CASSLNGGTSAHTIYF.

The V and J genes are TRBV5-8 and TRBJ2-7; maybe TRBD2 (5 bases). Trimming took 0 bases from V and 6 from J, leaving 16 bases between them. This CDR3 spans 15 amino acids. Germline CDR1 and CDR2: SGHTS and YDEGEE. CDR3: CASSLGGPKPPEQYF. DNA for the CDR3: TGTGCCAGCAGCTTGGGAGGGCCAAAACCCCCCGAGCAGTACTTC.

This clone was seen more than once but under ten times. The chain is built from TRBV27 and TRBJ2-5, with D perhaps matching TRBD1 (6 bases). Trimming stripped 3 bases from V and 4 bases from J, with 18 bases between. The V gene's germline CDR1 is MNHEY and CDR2 SMNVEV (reference sequence). The length of the CDR3 is 16 residues. CDR3 residues: CASSFNGQGWLETQYF. The CDR3 coding sequence is TGTGCCAGCAGTTTTAACGGCCAGGGGTGGTTAGAGACCCAGTACTTC.

This rearrangement joins TRBV7-9 to TRBJ2-5, with 8 bases aligning to TRBD2. The DNA end is a closer match to TRBJ2-7, so the J assignment may be wrong. Germline loops: CDR1 SEHNR, CDR2 FQNEAQ (reference sequence). The CDR3 totals 13 residues. The CDR3 bases are TGTGCCACCTCCGGGGGGGCGGCCTACGAGCAGTACTTC. Translation: CATSGGAAYEQYF.

The CDR3 nucleotides read TGTGCCAGCAGCCCCCGTCCCCTCCGGGGGAACACCGGGGAGCTGTTTTTT. It codes for CASSPRPLRGNTGELFF. The J gene is TRBJ2-2, the V gene TRBV11-3, with D possibly being TRBD2 (5 bases). Germline lookup yields CDR1 SGHNT and CDR2 YENEEA. V was pared by 5 bases and J by 1 base, with 17 bases between. The CDR3 runs 17 residues.

The gene calls are TRBV5-8 and TRBJ1-2; D unresolved. Germline loops: CDR1 SGHTS, CDR2 YDEGEE. CDR3 size: 16 residues. V lost 0 bases and J lost 3, with 15 bases in between. The CDR3 loop is CASSLGGDGIDYGYTF. CDR3 in DNA: TGTGCCAGCAGCTTGGGCGGAGACGGTATAGACTATGGCTACACCTTC.

This sequence joins TRBV15 and TRBJ1-3; D is uncertain. Germline assignment: CDR1 LNHNV and CDR2 YYDKDF (reference sequence). With 0 bases removed from V and 0 bases from J, the gap between germline ends came to 9 bases. The CDR3 contains 16 residues. CDR3 region: CATSRDAAISGNTIYF. The CDR3 region has the DNA TGTGCCACCAGCAGAGACGCGGCAATCTCTGGAAACACCATATATTTT.

This sequence joins TRBV7-3 and TRBJ1-1, with a tentative D call TRBD1 (6 bases). The germline gives CDR1 SGHTA, CDR2 FQGTGA. V lost 0 bases and J 9 bases, leaving 11 bases between the germline ends. The CDR3 contains 13 residues. The CDR3 nucleotides read TGTGCCAGCAGCTTAACGGACAGTAGAAAAGCTTTCTTT. This gives the protein CASSLTDSRKAFF.

The chain uses TRBV18 and TRBJ1-5; 7 nucleotides line up with TRBD1. Germline V gives CDR1 KGHSH, CDR2 LQKENI. V was clipped by 1 base and J by 5 bases; unmatched bases: 5. The CDR3 runs to 15 residues. The CDR3 here is CASSPQGADYQPQHF. In nucleotides, the CDR3 is TGTGCCAGCTCACCACAGGGGGCGGACTATCAGCCCCAGCATTTT.

This chain links TRBV10-3 with TRBJ1-2, with no clear D. CDR3 length equals 12 residues. Per germline, CDR1 ENHRY and CDR2 SYGVKD. The germline V and J ends were trimmed by 2 bases and 8 bases, with 9 bases remaining between them. Here the CDR3 DNA reads TGTGCCATCAGTGAGACAAACAGCGGCTACACCTTC. Its translation: CAISETNSGYTF.

The chain couples TRBV9 to TRBJ2-3; 10 bases are a match to TRBD2. This CDR3 is built from 15 residues. V trimming: 3 bases; J trimming: 4 bases; junction bases outside the gene matches: 5. Per germline, CDR1 SGDLS and CDR2 YYNGEE. As DNA, the CDR3 is TGTGCCAGCAGCGCTAGCGGGAGTGGGGCAGATACGCAGTATTTT. Protein product: CASSASGSGADTQYF.